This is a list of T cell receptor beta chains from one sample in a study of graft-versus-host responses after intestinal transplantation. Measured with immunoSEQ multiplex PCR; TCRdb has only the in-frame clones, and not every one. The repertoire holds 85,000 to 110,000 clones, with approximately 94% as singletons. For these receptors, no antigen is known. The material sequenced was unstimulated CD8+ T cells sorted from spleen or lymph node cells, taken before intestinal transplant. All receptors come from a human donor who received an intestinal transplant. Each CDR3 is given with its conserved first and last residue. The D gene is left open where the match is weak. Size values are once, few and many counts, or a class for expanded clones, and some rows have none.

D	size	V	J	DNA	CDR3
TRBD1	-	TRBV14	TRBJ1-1	TGTGCCAGCAGCCAAGACAGGGGGGCTCTGGCGAACACTGAAGCTTTCTTT	CASSQDRGALANTEAFF
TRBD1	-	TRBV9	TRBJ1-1	TGTGCCAGCAGGAGAGGGACAGGACCCGACGCTGAAGCTTTCTTT	CASRRGTGPDAEAFF
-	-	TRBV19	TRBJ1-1	TGTGCCAGTAGCCCGGACACGAACTATCTGAACACTGAAGCTTTCTTT	CASSPDTNYLNTEAFF
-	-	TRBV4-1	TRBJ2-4	TGCGCCAGCAGCCAGCTAGACAAAAACATTCAGTACTTC	CASSQLDKNIQYF
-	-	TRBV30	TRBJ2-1	TGTGCCTGGAGTGTTGGGGGGCGCGACAATGAGCAGTTCTTC	CAWSVGGRDNEQFF
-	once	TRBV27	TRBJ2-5	TGTGCCAGCAGTTCTCAGGGGAGAGAGACCCAGTACTTC	CASSSQGRETQYF
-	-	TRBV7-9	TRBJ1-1	TGTGCCAGCAGCTCCCCCGGAGCCCTATACCCTATAGACAACACTGAAGCTTTCTTT	CASSSPGALYPIDNTEAFF
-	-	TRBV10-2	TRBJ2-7	TGCGCCAGCAGTGAGTCGAGTAGGGCCGAGCAGTACTTC	CASSESSRAEQYF
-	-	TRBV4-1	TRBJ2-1	TGCGCCAGCAGCCAAGATTTCGGGAATGAGCAGTTCTTC	CASSQDFGNEQFF
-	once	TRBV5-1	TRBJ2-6	TGCGCCAGCAGCTACTCGACAGATACTGGGGCCAACGTCCTGACTTTC	CASSYSTDTGANVLTF
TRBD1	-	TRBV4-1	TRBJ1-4	TGCGCCAGCAGCCAGGTCCCAGGGGGTCCTAATGAAAAACTGTTTTTT	CASSQVPGGPNEKLFF
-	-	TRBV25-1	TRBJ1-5	TGTGCCAGCAGTGAGGGTGTGGACAGCAATCAGCCCCAGCATTTT	CASSEGVDSNQPQHF
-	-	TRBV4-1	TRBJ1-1	TGCGCCAGCAGCCAAGGGCCCTATGAGGCTTTCTTT	CASSQGPYEAFF
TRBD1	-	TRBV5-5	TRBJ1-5	TGTGCCAGCAGCTTGGCAATCACAGGGGTTAGCAATCAGCCCCAGCATTTT	CASSLAITGVSNQPQHF
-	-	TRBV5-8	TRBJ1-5	TGTGCCAGCAGCTTTTGGCCGGGTGGGCAGCCCCAGCATTTT	CASSFWPGGQPQHF
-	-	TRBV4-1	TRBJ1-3	TGCGCCAGCAGCCAAGGGCCAGGGACGGGAAACACCATATATTTT	CASSQGPGTGNTIYF
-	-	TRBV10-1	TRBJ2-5	TGCGCCAGCAGTGAGTCGACTCGAGGCCAGGAGACCCAGTACTTC	CASSESTRGQETQYF
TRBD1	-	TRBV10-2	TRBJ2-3	TGCGCCAGCAGTGAGGGACAGGGAAGGGATACGCAGTATTTT	CASSEGQGRDTQYF
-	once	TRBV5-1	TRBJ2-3	TGCGCCAGCAGCTCGAATCGGGACTTTGGCACAGATACGCAGTATTTT	CASSSNRDFGTDTQYF
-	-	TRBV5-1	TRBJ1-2	TGCGCCAGCAGCTTCCTGGAAAGAGACGGCTACACCTTC	CASSFLERDGYTF
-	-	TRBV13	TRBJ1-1	TGTGCCAGCAGCTTAGGGAACACTGAAGCTTTCTTT	CASSLGNTEAFF
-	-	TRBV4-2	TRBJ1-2	TGTGCCAGCAGCCAAGATTCAGGGGACTATGGCTACACCTTC	CASSQDSGDYGYTF
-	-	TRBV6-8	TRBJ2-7	TGTGCCAGCTCTACGCGGGGCGAGCAGTACTTC	CASSTRGEQYF
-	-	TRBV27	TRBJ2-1	TGTGCCAGCAGTTTGGGGGGTACCTACAATGAGCAGTTCTTC	CASSLGGTYNEQFF
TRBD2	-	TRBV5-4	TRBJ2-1	TGTGCCAGCAGCTTGTGGCGGGGGGGGATCCTCAATGAGCAGTTCTTC	CASSLWRGGILNEQFF
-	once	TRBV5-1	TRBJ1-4	TGCGCCAGCAGCCCCCCGGATACAACTAATGAAAAACTGTTTTTT	CASSPPDTTNEKLFF
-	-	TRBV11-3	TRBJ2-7	TGTGCCAGCAGCTTAGACGGTCGCACGGGGTTTGGCAACGAGCAGTACTTC	CASSLDGRTGFGNEQYF